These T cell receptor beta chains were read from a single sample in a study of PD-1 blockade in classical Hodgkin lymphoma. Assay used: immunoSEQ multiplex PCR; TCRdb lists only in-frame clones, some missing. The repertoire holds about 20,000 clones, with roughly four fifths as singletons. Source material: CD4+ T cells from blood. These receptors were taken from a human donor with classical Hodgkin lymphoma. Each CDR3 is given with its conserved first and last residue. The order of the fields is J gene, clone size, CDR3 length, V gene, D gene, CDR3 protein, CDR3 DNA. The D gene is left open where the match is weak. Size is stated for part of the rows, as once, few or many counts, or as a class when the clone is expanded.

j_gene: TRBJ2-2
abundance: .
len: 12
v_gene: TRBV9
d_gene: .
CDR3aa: CASSVDYGELFF
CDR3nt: TGTGCCAGCAGCGTGGACTACGGGGAGCTGTTTTTT

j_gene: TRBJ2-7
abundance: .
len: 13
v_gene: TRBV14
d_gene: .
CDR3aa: CASSHAGAGEQYF
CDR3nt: TGTGCCAGCAGCCATGCCGGGGCAGGCGAGCAGTACTTC

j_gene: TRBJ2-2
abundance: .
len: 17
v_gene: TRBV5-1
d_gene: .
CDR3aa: CASSLGWRGTNTGELFF
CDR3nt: TGCGCCAGCAGCTTGGGTTGGCGGGGAACGAACACCGGGGAGCTGTTTTTT

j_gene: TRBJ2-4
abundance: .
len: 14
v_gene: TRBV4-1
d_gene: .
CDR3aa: CASSQEGPGNIQYF
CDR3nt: TGCGCCAGCAGCCAAGAAGGACCGGGAAACATTCAGTACTTC

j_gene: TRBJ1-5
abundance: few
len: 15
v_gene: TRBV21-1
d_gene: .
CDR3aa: CASSKEDRSNQPQHF
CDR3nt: TGTGCCAGCAGCAAAGAGGACAGAAGCAATCAGCCCCAGCATTTT

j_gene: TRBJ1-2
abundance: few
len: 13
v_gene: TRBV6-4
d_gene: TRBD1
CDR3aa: CASRETGIGGYTF
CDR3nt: TGTGCCAGCAGAGAGACAGGGATCGGAGGCTACACCTTC

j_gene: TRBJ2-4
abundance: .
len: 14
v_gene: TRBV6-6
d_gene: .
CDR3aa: CASSYTIDKNIQYF
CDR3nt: TGTGCCAGCAGTTACACTATAGACAAAAACATTCAGTACTTC

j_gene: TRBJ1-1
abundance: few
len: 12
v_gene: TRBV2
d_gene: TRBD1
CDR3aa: CASSEQGPEAFF
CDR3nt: TGTGCCAGCAGCGAACAGGGGCCCGAAGCTTTCTTT

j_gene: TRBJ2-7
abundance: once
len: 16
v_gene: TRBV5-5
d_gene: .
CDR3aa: CASSSELSRSSYEQYF
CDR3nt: TGTGCCAGCAGCTCCGAACTGAGCAGGAGCTCCTACGAGCAGTACTTC

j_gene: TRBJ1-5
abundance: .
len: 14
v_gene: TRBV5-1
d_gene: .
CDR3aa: CASSLEGGNQPQHF
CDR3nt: TGCGCCAGCAGCTTGGAAGGGGGAAATCAGCCCCAGCATTTT

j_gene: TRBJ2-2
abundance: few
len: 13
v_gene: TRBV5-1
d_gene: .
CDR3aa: CASSPGPTGELFF
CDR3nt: TGCGCCAGCAGCCCGGGTCCCACCGGGGAGCTGTTTTTT

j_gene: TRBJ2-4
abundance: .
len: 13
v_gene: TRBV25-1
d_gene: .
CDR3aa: CASSEPGGNIQYF
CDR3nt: TGTGCCAGCAGTGAACCCGGGGGAAACATTCAGTACTTC

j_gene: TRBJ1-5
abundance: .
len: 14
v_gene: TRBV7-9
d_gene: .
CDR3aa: CASSLSLGNQPQHF
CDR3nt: TGTGCCAGCAGCCTTAGTCTGGGCAATCAGCCCCAGCATTTT

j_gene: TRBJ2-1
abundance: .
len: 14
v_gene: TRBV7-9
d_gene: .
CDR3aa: CATPDESSYNEQFF
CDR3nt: TGTGCCACCCCGGACGAAAGCTCCTACAATGAGCAGTTCTTC

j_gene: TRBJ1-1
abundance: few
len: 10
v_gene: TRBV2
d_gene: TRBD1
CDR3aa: CASSGQGPFF
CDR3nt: TGTGCCAGCAGTGGACAGGGCCCTTTCTTT

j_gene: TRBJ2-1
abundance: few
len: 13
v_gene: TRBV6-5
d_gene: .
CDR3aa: CASSYAGLNEQFF
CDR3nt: TGTGCCAGCAGTTACGCGGGGTTGAATGAGCAGTTCTTC

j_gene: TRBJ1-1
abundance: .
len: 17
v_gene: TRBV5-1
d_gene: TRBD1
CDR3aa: CASSPGPRGQKDTEAFF
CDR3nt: TGCGCCAGCAGCCCTGGACCAAGGGGGCAGAAGGACACTGAAGCTTTCTTT

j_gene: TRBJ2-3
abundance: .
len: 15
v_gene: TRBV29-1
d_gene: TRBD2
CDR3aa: CSGNGVGGLGDTQYF
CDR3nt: TGCAGCGGCAACGGGGTGGGCGGACTAGGGGATACGCAGTATTTT

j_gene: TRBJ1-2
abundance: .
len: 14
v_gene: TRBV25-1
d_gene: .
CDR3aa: CASSEAGLAYGYTF
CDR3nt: TGTGCCAGCAGTGAGGCAGGGCTTGCCTATGGCTACACCTTC

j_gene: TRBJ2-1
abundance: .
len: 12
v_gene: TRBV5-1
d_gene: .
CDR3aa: CASSLDSQEQFF
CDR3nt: TGCGCCAGCAGCTTGGACTCCCAAGAGCAGTTCTTC

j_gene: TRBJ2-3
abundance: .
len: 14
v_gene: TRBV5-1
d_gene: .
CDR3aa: CASRLVLSADTQYF
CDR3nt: TGCGCCAGCAGATTAGTTCTTTCGGCAGATACGCAGTATTTT

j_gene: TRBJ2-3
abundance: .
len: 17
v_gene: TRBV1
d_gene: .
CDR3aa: CTSILQPVTTSTDTQYF
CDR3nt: TGCACCAGCATCCTCCAACCAGTAACGACTAGCACAGATACGCAGTATTTT

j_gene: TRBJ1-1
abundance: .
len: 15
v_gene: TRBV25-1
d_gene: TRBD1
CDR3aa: CASSQGQGRNTEAFF
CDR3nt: TGTGCCAGCAGTCAGGGACAGGGGCGAAACACTGAAGCTTTCTTT

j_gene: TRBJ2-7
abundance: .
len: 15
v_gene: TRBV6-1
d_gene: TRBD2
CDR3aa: CASSSGLAGGLEQYF
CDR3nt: TGTGCCAGCAGTTCAGGTCTAGCGGGAGGCCTCGAGCAGTACTTC

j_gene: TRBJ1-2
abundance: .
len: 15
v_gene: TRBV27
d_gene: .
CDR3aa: CASSRLDPTNYGYTF
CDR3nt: TGTGCCAGCAGTCGACTCGACCCCACTAACTATGGCTACACCTTC

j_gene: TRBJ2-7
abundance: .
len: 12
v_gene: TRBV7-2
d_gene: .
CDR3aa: CASSLARQRQYF
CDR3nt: TGTGCCAGCAGCTTAGCGCGCCAGCGGCAGTACTTC

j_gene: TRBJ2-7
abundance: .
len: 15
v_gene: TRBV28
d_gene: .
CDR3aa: CASRTPTGRSYEQYF
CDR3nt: TGTGCCAGCAGAACACCAACAGGGCGGTCCTACGAGCAGTACTTC

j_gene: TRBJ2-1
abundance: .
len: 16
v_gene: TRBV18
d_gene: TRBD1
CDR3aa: CASSTSQDRGRNEQFF
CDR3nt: TGTGCCAGCTCAACAAGTCAAGACAGGGGACGGAATGAGCAGTTCTTC

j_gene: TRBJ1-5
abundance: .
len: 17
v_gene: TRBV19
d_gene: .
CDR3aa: CASSIARGSSSNQPQHF
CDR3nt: TGTGCCAGTAGTATAGCCCGGGGGTCCTCTAGCAATCAGCCCCAGCATTTT